A selection of T cell receptor beta chains follows, all from one sample in a study of blood T cell repertoires in COVID-19. Produced via immunoSEQ multiplex PCR; TCRdb's table is partial and in-frame only. The top ten hold more than 3.5% of the sample, which has over 75,000 clones, 80% to 90% seen once. Input material: peripheral blood. These receptors originate from a human donor with COVID-19, enrolled during active disease. The donor label of this sample is uncertain. CDR3s include the opening cysteine and the closing phenylalanine or tryptophan. Fields, in order: D gene, V gene, J gene, clone size, CDR3 protein. The D gene is left open where the match is weak. Expanded clones are given a class, and other clones once, few, many or no size at all.

TRBD2,TRBV7-6,TRBJ2-7,.,CASSLVAGSFYEQYF
.,TRBV7-9,TRBJ1-2,.,CASSSTVPYGYTF
.,TRBV7-3,TRBJ2-5,few,CASSFAGEGQETQYF
.,TRBV25-1,TRBJ2-5,few,CASSDMETQYF
TRBD1,TRBV4-1,TRBJ1-2,.,CASSQVGQGALGYGYTF
TRBD1,TRBV19,TRBJ1-2,.,CASSIMAAGGVSGYTF
.,TRBV10-3,TRBJ1-3,.,CAINTEGGPGNTIYF
.,TRBV19,TRBJ1-4,.,CASSIGGADNEKLFF
TRBD1,TRBV6-5,TRBJ1-1,.,CASGQGSEYTEAFF
.,TRBV5-1,TRBJ1-2,.,CASSLGRVPGDYGYTF
TRBD2,TRBV27,TRBJ2-2,.,CASSALSGMNTGELFF
TRBD1,TRBV7-2,TRBJ2-7,once,CASSDTTGGGNEQYF
TRBD1,TRBV7-9,TRBJ1-4,.,CASSPGTAGEKLFF
.,TRBV30,TRBJ2-7,.,CAWSVGIGNEQYF
TRBD1,TRBV25-1,TRBJ1-3,once,CASSELGQGVGNTIYF
.,TRBV10-3,TRBJ2-5,.,CAISVDIQETQYF
TRBD2,TRBV6-5,TRBJ2-7,.,CASSYSSGRIYEQYF
.,TRBV7-9,TRBJ1-1,.,CASSPRLITEAFF
.,TRBV6-5,TRBJ1-2,.,CASTPGSESYGYTF
TRBD1,TRBV20-1,TRBJ1-6,once,CSASDGQGSSPLHF
TRBD1,TRBV5-6,TRBJ1-6,.,CASSSDREWDSPLHF
TRBD1,TRBV18,TRBJ2-7,few,CASSRPGQAYEQYF
.,TRBV7-9,TRBJ1-1,.,CASSKVGGRAFF
TRBD1,TRBV6-5,TRBJ2-7,.,CASSRSGQGGNEQYF
.,TRBV6-1,TRBJ1-5,.,CATRAGYSNQPQHF
.,TRBV6-2/TRBV6-3,TRBJ1-2,.,CASSTQGLGGYTF
.,TRBV4-1,TRBJ2-1,.,CASSHILGASSYNEQFF
.,TRBV5-6,TRBJ1-2,.,CASSSPTGAGYTF
TRBD1,TRBV7-9,TRBJ2-7,once,CASSADRVYEQYF
.,TRBV5-1,TRBJ2-1,.,CASSLEGYRGLVSYNEQFF
.,TRBV19,TRBJ1-5,few,CASSTEESYSNQPQHF
.,TRBV5-1,TRBJ1-2,.,CASSLQGNYGYTF
TRBD2,TRBV19,TRBJ2-7,.,CASSVSGLAGSSYEQYF
TRBD1,TRBV4-1,TRBJ2-7,.,CASSQDRVGSYEQYF
.,TRBV15,TRBJ2-2,.,CATSRAKDSLITGELFF
TRBD1,TRBV7-7,TRBJ1-4,.,CASSFSETGTTATNEKLFF
TRBD1,TRBV28,TRBJ1-2,.,CASTDREYGYTF
TRBD1,TRBV2,TRBJ1-2,.,CASGTGGGYGYTF
TRBD1,TRBV3-1/TRBV3-2,TRBJ1-1,.,CASSLDREAFF
.,TRBV7-3,TRBJ1-1,.,CASSLFMNTEAFF
TRBD1,TRBV24-1,TRBJ2-5,.,CATSDIQGAQETQYF
.,TRBV3-1/TRBV3-2,TRBJ2-1,.,CASSRSGYNEQFF
TRBD1,TRBV10-3,TRBJ2-7,.,CAISKGFGQGTHEQYF
.,TRBV7-3,TRBJ1-2,.,CASSLRAGSDYGYTF
TRBD2,TRBV19,TRBJ2-3,.,CASSMGGYTDTQYF
TRBD2,TRBV5-1,TRBJ2-1,.,CASSRRESYNEQFF
.,TRBV9,TRBJ1-3,.,CASSVPGRDTIYF
.,TRBV3-1/TRBV3-2,TRBJ2-2,.,CASSPRTNTGELFF
.,TRBV6-6,TRBJ2-7,.,CASTPPWGTRPFEQYF
.,TRBV7-3,TRBJ1-1,.,CASSQGRGNTEAFF
.,TRBV25-1,TRBJ2-7,.,CASSDPGHSPYEQYF
TRBD1,TRBV18,TRBJ1-1,.,CASSTGIPSTEAFF
TRBD1,TRBV7-6,TRBJ1-1,.,CASSLGRDRAGNTEAFF